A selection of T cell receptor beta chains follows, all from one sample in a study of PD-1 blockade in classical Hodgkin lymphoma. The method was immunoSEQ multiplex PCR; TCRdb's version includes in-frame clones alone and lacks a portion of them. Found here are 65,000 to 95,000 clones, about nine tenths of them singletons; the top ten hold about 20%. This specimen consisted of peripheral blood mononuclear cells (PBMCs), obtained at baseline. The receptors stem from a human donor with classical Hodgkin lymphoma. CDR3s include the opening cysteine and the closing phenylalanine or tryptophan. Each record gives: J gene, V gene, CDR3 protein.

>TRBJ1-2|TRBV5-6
CASSARVSPKNGYTF
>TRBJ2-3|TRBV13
CASSPWVTDTQYF
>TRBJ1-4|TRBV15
CATSRDQLGGSSEKLFF
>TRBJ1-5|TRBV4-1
CASSQGRSSNQPQHF
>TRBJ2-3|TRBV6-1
CASSEGQGFTDTQYF
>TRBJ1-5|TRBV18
CASSPSAGGLNQPQHF
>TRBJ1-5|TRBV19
CASSIDPGPPVYSNQPQHF
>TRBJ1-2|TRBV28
CASSLSGTGQYGYTF
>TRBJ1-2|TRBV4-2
CASSQDAWTGNGYTF
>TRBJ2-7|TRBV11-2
CASSWTLRGPYEQYF
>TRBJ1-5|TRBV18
CASSPGQGKNQPQHF
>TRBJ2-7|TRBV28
CASSFGGLGEYEQYF
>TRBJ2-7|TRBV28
CASSPPVNEQYF
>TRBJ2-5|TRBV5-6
CASSFTGLGETQYF
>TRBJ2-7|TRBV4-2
CASSQDLTVTYEQYF
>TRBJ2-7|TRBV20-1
CSARVVYEQYF
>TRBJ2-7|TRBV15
CATSRVGAYEQYF
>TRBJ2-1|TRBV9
CASSVRGTYSYNEQFF
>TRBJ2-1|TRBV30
CAWSRETYNEQFF
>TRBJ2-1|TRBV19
CASRPSGSSYNEQFF
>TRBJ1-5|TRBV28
CASSFSRRLSSGQPQHF
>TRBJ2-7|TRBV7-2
CASSLDPGSIYEQYF
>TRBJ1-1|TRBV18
CASSTNRGDTEAFF
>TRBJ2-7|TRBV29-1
CSVIREYEQYF
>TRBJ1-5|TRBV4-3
CASSQDRDQPQHF
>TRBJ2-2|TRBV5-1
CASSLVAGGNTGELFF
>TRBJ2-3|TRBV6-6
CGTSGTNTQYF
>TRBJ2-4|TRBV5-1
CASSSGSAKNIQYF
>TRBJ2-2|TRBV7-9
CASSLPDRTTTNTGELFF
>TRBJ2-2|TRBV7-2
CASSLARTSGELFF
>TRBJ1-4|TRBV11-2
CASSSNRGREKLFF
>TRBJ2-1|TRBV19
CASNTQGTSGRAGHEQFF
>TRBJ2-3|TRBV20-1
CSAPQDTQYF
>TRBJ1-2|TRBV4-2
CASSQELGYGYTF
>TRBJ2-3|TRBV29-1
CSVPLLSHDTQYF
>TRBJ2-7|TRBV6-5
CASSYSTGQGGYEQYF
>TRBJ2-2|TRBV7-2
CASSLAGTGNTGELFF
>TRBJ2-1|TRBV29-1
CSVAGGSQNEQFF
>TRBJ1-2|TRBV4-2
CASKNGEDRGYVYGYTF
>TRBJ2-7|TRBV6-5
CASSPRRDSYEQYF
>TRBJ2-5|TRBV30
CAWSAGETQYF
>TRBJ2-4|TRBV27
CASSSFGGPEYF
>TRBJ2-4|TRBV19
CASSMITSGVNIQYF
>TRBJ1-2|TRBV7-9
CASHRPGTANYGYTF
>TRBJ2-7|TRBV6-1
CASQRDLAGEQYF
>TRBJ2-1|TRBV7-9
CASSGQSGTSYNEQFF
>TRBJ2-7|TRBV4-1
CASSQDSATLGTANEQYF
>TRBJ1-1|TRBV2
CASIRDTEAFF
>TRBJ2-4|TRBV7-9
CASSILSGIPAKNIQYF
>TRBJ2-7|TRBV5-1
CASSLVGVYEQYF
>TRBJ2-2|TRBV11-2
CASSLDRTGELFF
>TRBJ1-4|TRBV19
CASSTPGQGLRNEKLFF
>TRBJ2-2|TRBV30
CAWMGGGYTGELFF
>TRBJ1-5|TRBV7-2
CASSPGQGGPQHF
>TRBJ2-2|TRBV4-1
CASSQVNHRGRFGELFF